These 4 T cell receptor beta chains originate from one sample sequenced in a study of shared T cell receptors in the human thymus. The table came from immunoSEQ multiplex PCR; TCRdb's copy has only in-frame clones and leaves some out. The profile shows about 730,000 clones, 80% to 90% of them singletons. This sample also belongs to another study, concerning human thymus T cells.

The sample consisted of thymocytes. These receptors originate from a girl under three years old with a congenital heart defect.

This chain uses TRBV6-1 with TRBJ2-3, with D maybe TRBD1 (6 bases). Trimming cost V 4 bases and J 0 bases, with 20 bases left between them. The CDR3 has 18 amino acids. The germline V gene has CDR1 MNHNS and CDR2 SASEGT. The CDR3 DNA follows: TGTGCCAGCAGTGGGGACCACCGGGACAAGCGTAGCACAGATACGCAGTATTTT. This codes for CASSGDHRDKRSTDTQYF.

V is TRBV28 and J is TRBJ1-2; 9 positions agree with TRBD1. CDR3 length equals 13 residues. The trim removed 2 bases at V and 6 bases at J, leaving 1 base unmatched. Germline-derived CDR1 and CDR2 are MDHEN and SYDVKM. In DNA, the CDR3 is TGTGCCAGCAGTTTACGGACAGGGGATGGCTACACCTTC. This codes for CASSLRTGDGYTF.

In its sample, this clone was seen once. The V gene is TRBV4-1, the J gene TRBJ1-2; D is unclear. Germline CDR1 and CDR2: MGHRA and YSYEKL. The germline V and J ends were trimmed by 0 bases and 1 base, with 6 bases remaining between them. The CDR3 runs to 14 residues. This chain's CDR3 is CASSQESFNYGYTF. The CDR3 bases are TGCGCCAGCAGCCAAGAGTCTTTTAACTATGGCTACACCTTC.

The chain is built from TRBV4-1 and TRBJ2-1; D is perhaps TRBD2 (7 bases). Germline assignment: CDR1 MGHRA and CDR2 YSYEKL. Trimming removed 4 bases at V and 4 bases at J, with 20 bases between. This CDR3 contains 17 residues. This chain's CDR3 is CASSPQIGGGIYNEQFF. DNA of the CDR3: TGCGCCAGCAGCCCTCAAATAGGGGGAGGGATATACAATGAGCAGTTCTTC.